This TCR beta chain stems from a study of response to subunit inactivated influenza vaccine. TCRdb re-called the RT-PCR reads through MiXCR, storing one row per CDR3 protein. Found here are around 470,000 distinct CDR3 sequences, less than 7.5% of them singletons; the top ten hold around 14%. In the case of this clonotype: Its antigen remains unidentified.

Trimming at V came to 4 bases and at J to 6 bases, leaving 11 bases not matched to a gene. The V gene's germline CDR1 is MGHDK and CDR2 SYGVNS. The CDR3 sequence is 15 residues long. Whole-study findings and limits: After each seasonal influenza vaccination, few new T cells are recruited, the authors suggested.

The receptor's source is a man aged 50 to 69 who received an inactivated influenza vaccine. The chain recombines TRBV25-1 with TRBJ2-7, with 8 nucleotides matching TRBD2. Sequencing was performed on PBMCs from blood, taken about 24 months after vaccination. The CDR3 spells CASSVAEAGVPEQYF. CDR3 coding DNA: TGTGCCAGCAGTGTTGCCGAAGCGGGAGTTCCCGAGCAGTACTTC.